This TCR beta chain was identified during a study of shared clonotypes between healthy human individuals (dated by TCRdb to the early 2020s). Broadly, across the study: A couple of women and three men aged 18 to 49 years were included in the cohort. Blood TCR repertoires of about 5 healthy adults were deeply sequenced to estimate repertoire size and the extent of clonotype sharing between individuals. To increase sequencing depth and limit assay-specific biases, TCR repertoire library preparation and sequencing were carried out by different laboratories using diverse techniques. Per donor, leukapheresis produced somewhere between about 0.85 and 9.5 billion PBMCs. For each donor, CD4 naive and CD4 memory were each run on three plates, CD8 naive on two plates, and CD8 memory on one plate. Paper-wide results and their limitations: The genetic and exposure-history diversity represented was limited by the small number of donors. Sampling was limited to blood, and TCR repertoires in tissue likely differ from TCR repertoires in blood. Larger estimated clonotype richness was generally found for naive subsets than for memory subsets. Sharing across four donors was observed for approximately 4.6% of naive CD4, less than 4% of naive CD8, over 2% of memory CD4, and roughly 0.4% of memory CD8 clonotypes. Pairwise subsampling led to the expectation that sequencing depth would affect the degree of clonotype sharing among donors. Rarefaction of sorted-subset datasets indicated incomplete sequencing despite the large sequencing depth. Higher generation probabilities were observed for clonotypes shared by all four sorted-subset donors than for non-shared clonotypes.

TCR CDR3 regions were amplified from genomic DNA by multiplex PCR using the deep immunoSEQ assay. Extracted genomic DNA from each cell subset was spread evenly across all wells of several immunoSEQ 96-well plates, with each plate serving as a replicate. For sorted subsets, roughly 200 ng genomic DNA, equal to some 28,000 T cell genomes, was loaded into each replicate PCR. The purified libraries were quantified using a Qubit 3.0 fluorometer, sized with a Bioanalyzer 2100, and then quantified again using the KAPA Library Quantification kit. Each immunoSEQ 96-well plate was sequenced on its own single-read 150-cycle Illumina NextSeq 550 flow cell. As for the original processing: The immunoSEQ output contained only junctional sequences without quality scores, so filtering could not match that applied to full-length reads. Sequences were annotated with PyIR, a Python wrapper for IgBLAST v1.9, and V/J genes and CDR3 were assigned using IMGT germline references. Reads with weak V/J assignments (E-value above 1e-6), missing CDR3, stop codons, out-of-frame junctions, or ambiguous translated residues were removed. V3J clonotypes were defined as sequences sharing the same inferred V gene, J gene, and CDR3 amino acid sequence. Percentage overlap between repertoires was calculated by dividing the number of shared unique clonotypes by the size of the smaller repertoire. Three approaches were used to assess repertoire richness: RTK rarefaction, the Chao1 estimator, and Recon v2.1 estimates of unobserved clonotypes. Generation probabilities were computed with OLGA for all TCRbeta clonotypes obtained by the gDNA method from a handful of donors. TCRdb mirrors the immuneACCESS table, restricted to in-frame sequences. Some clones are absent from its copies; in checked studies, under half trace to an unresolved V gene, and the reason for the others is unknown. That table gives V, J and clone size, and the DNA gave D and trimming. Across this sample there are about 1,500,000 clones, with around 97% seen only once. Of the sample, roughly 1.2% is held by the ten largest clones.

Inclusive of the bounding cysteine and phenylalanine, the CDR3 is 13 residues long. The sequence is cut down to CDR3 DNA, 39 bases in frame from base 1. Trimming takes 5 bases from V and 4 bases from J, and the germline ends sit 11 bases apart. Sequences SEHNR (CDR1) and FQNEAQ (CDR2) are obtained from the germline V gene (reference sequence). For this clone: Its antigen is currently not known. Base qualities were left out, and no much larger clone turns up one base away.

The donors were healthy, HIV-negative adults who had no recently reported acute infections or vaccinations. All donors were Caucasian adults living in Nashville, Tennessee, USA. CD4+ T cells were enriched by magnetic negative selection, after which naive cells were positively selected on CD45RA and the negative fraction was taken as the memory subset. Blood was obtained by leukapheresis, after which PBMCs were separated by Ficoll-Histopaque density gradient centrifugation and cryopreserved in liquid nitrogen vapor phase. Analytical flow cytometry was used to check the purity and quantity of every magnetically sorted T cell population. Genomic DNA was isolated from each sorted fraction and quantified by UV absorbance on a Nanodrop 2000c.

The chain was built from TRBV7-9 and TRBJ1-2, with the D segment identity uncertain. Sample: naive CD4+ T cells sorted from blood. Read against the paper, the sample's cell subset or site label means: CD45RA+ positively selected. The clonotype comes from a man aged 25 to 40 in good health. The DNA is TGTGCCAGCAGCAACGGGCAGTTCTATGGCTACACCTTC. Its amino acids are CASSNGQFYGYTF.